This T cell receptor (beta chain) was identified during a study of blood T cell repertoires in COVID-19. Study-wide background: Collection of acute and convalescent COVID-19 samples took place in the United States, Italy and Spain. From T cells, B-cell-depleted T cells, or PBMCs came the material, which was cDNA or gDNA.

Generated by immunoSEQ multiplex PCR, the TCRdb table keeps only in-frame clones and is missing some. The table includes about 160,000 clones, 79% detected once. Sequencing was performed on peripheral blood. This TCR was sampled from an older woman with COVID-19, enrolled during active disease.

CDR3 nucleotide sequence: TGCGCCAGCAGCCCGACGCTGGCGGGAGGGCCCAATGAGCAGTTCTTC. It codes for CASSPTLAGGPNEQFF. The chain combines TRBV4-3 with TRBJ2-1, with 9 positions matching TRBD2. Germline V gene sequence: CDR1 LGHNA, CDR2 YSLEER. The CDR3 contains 16 residues. V was pared by 4 bases and J by 6 bases, with 10 bases of the junction left unmatched.